These 8 T cell receptor beta chains were sequenced from one sample in a study of shared clonotypes between healthy human individuals. TCRdb's table, derived via immunoSEQ multiplex PCR, lists solely in-frame clones and lacks some. The sample has 2 million to 2.5 million clones, about 92% seen once. The sequencing input was naive CD4+ T cells from PBMCs. The subset denotes: CD45RA+ positively selected. These receptors were obtained from a man aged 18 to 35 in good health. Some clones in this sample may be carry-over from other donors' samples.

The rearrangement uses TRBV7-2 and TRBJ1-2, with D tentatively TRBD1 (5 bases). The germline V gene has CDR1 SGHTA and CDR2 FQGNSA. The CDR3 consists of 14 residues. Trimming took 4 bases from V and 2 from J, leaving 11 bases between them. CDR3 residues: CASSYDSLNYGYTF. CDR3 nucleotides: TGTGCCAGCAGCTACGACAGTTTGAACTATGGCTACACCTTC.

The chain joins TRBV7-2 to TRBJ1-3; 8 bases align to TRBD1. Per the germline V gene, CDR1 is SGHTA and CDR2 is FQGNSA. CDR3 size: 16 residues. Unmatched junction bases numbered 9, after V lost 8 bases and J lost 0 bases. The CDR3 DNA follows: TGTGCCAGCGCTCGACAGGGGAAGAGCTCTGGAAACACCATATATTTT. This codes for CASARQGKSSGNTIYF.

This chain joins TRBV29-1 and TRBJ2-5; possibly TRBD2 for D (6 bases). In germline, CDR1 is SQVTM, CDR2 ANQGSEA. The CDR3 totals 13 residues. CDR3 protein: CSLAPGDRETQYF. CDR3 nucleotide sequence: TGCAGTTTGGCGCCGGGAGATAGGGAGACCCAGTACTTC. The variable domain in full, completed from reference TRBV29-1 and TRBJ2-5, reads SAVISQKPSRDICQRGTSLTIQCQVDSQVTMMFWYRQQPGQSLTLIATANQGSEATYESGFVIDKFPISRPNLTFSTLTVSNMSPEDSSIYLCSLAPGDRETQYFGPGTRLLVL.

The chain employs TRBV28 and TRBJ2-7; 10 nucleotides line up with TRBD2. The CDR3 totals 16 residues. The J segment lost 2 bases and the V segment lost 6 bases, leaving 10 bases of the junction unmatched. From germline, CDR1 is MDHEN and CDR2 SYDVKM. Written as DNA, the CDR3 is TGTGCCAGCAGCTTGGGAGGAGCGGGGGGGACCTACGAGCAGTACTTC. It is translated as CASSLGGAGGTYEQYF.

This sequence joins TRBV7-3 and TRBJ2-7; 7 positions agree with TRBD2. Per germline, CDR1 SGHTA and CDR2 FQGTGA. This CDR3 has 16 residues. V gave up 2 bases and J gave up 1 base; unmatched junction bases: 8. CDR3 region: CASSLGLISGSYEQYF. CDR3 sequence (DNA): TGTGCCAGCAGCTTAGGCCTGATTAGCGGGTCCTACGAGCAGTACTTC. Full variable domain (rest looked up from reference TRBV7-3 and TRBJ2-7): GAGVSQTPSNKVTEKGKYVELRCDPISGHTALYWYRQSLGQGPEFLIYFQGTGAADDSGLPNDRFFAVRPEGSVSTLKIQRTERGDSAVYLCASSLGLISGSYEQYFGPGTRLTVT.

A remark on this clone: Other DNA sequences in the same sample also yield this CDR3. The V call is TRBV28, the J call TRBJ1-5; D gene uncertain. Per germline, CDR1 MDHEN and CDR2 SYDVKM. The length of the CDR3 is 12 residues. V was trimmed by 2 bases and J by 4 bases, leaving 3 bases between them. CDR3 sequence reads: CASSLRNQPQHF. CDR3 nucleotide sequence: TGTGCCAGCAGTTTAAGGAATCAGCCCCAGCATTTT.

The chain links TRBV30 to TRBJ2-5; 7 nucleotides agree with TRBD2. The CDR3 consists of 12 residues. Germline V lookup: CDR1 GTSNPN, CDR2 SVGIG (reference sequence). Losses at the gene ends were 6 bases for V and 0 bases for J; bases not matched to a gene: 1. The DNA for the CDR3 is TGTGCCTGTGGGGGGGACCAAGAGACCCAGTACTTC. This gives the protein CACGGDQETQYF.

This clone has a single count. The chain couples TRBV7-2 to TRBJ1-1; D gene unclear. The CDR3 sequence is 13 residues long. V gave up 5 bases and J gave up 0 bases, with 7 bases separating them. CDR1 and CDR2 (germline): SGHTA, FQGNSA. The CDR3 DNA reads as TGTGCCAGCAGCGTAAGCATGAACACTGAAGCTTTCTTT. It codes for CASSVSMNTEAFF.